The 10 T cell receptor beta chains below all came from one sample that was sequenced in a study of technical replicates of blood from a few donors. Produced via immunoSEQ multiplex PCR; TCRdb's table is partial and in-frame only. The table has over 70,000 clones, around nine tenths seen once. The sequenced sample was T cells isolated from PBMCs. These receptors were collected from a human donor in good health.

The chain recombines TRBV9 with TRBJ2-5, with D unresolved. Germline CDR1 is SGDLS and CDR2 is YYNGEE. The CDR3 is made up of 14 amino acids. V lost 0 bases, J lost 4 bases, and 10 bases lay in between. The CDR3 DNA reads TGTGCCAGCAGCGTAGCTTCTAGTGGAGAGACCCAGTACTTC. Translating gives CASSVASSGETQYF.

This chain joins TRBV27 and TRBJ2-7; D is uncertain. CDR1 MNHEY and CDR2 SMNVEV come from the germline V gene (reference sequence). The CDR3 sequence is 15 residues long. Between the trimmed V and J ends, which lost 2 bases and 1 base, there was a span of 12 bases. Here the CDR3 reads CASSLEHNLSYEQYF. CDR3 DNA: TGTGCCAGCAGTTTAGAACATAACCTTTCCTACGAGCAGTACTTC.

V usage is TRBV5-6 and J usage is TRBJ1-2; 7 positions agree with TRBD1. V lost 1 base to trimming and J lost 5 bases; unmatched junction nucleotides: 8. The CDR3 covers 15 residues. Per germline, CDR1 SGHDT and CDR2 YYEEEE. The CDR3 coding sequence is TGTGCCAGCAGCTTGAGTACAGGGGTAATTTATGGCTACACCTTC. Protein sequence: CASSLSTGVIYGYTF.

The J gene is TRBJ2-1, the V gene TRBV29-1; 10 nucleotides line up with TRBD2. The J segment lost 5 bases and the V segment lost 2 bases, leaving 12 bases of the junction unmatched. This CDR3 spans 17 amino acids. Germline CDR1 SQVTM, CDR2 ANQGSEA. The CDR3 loop is CSVELAGVFYNNNEQFF. The CDR3 nucleotides read TGCAGCGTTGAACTAGCGGGAGTTTTCTACAACAACAATGAGCAGTTCTTC.

The CDR3 DNA follows: TGCAGCGTTACGGCAGGGGGCTATAATGAGCAGTTCTTC. Amino acid sequence: CSVTAGGYNEQFF. This sequence joins TRBV29-1 and TRBJ2-1, with 8 bases lining up with TRBD1. The CDR3 has 13 amino acids. Unmatched junction bases numbered 7, after V lost 5 bases and J lost 7 bases. Germline V gene lookup returns CDR1 SQVTM and CDR2 ANQGSEA.

The gene calls are TRBV30 and TRBJ1-1; a weak D match, TRBD1 (6 bases). This CDR3 has 11 residues. Looked up from germline, CDR1 is GTSNPN and CDR2 is SVGIG (reference sequence). V was shortened by 5 bases and J by 10 bases, with 14 bases between the two germline ends. CDR3 bases: TGTGCCTGGGGGATTCAAGGGGGAGCTTTCTTT. It translates to CAWGIQGGAFF.

The chain employs TRBV11-2 and TRBJ1-1; no clear D gene. V dropped 8 bases and J dropped 8 bases, with 18 bases sitting between them. This CDR3 comprises 13 residues. Germline-derived CDR1 and CDR2 are SGHAT and FQNNGV. CDR3 nucleotide sequence: TGTGCCAGCCTGGAACGGTTGGGCTTCGAAGCTTTCTTT. Residues: CASLERLGFEAFF. Full variable domain (rest looked up from reference TRBV11-2 and TRBJ1-1): EAGVAQSPRYKIIEKRQSVAFWCNPISGHATLYWYQQILGQGPKLLIQFQNNGVVDDSQLPKDRFSAERLKGVDSTLKIQPAKLEDSAVYLCASLERLGFEAFFGQGTRLTVV.

The V and J genes are TRBV5-1 and TRBJ1-1; D is perhaps TRBD1 (6 bases). The CDR3 loop spans 15 amino acids. The germline V gene has CDR1 SGHRS and CDR2 YFSETQ. Trimming cost V 4 bases and J 2 bases, with 15 bases left between them. CDR3 sequence reads: CASSPFGTTNTEAFF. Written as DNA, the CDR3 is TGCGCCAGCAGCCCTTTTGGGACAACTAACACTGAAGCTTTCTTT.

The V call is TRBV2, the J call TRBJ2-1; 10 nucleotides agree with TRBD2. The CDR3 consists of 17 residues. V was pared by 7 bases and J by 0 bases, with 9 bases of the junction left unmatched. The V gene's germline CDR1 is SNHLY and CDR2 FYNNEI. The CDR3 coding sequence is TGTGCCAGCATGACTAGCGGGCACACTAGCTCCTACAATGAGCAGTTCTTC. Protein product: CASMTSGHTSSYNEQFF.

The V call is TRBV6-1, the J call TRBJ1-5; possibly TRBD1 for D (6 bases). The CDR3 runs 24 residues. Germline assignment: CDR1 MNHNS and CDR2 SASEGT. V lost 0 bases and J lost 9, with 42 bases in between. This chain's CDR3 is CASSEASSHSHHTGPTRLSRPQHF. CDR3 coding DNA: TGTGCCAGCAGTGAAGCAAGCTCCCATTCCCATCACACAGGGCCAACCCGGCTTTCGAGGCCCCAGCATTTT.